A selection of T cell receptor beta chains follows, all from one sample in a study of blood T cell repertoires in COVID-19. Generated by immunoSEQ multiplex PCR, the TCRdb table keeps only in-frame clones and is missing some. Among about 120,000 clones, around 83% were seen once, and the ten largest hold approximately 12%. The specimen was peripheral blood. These receptors all come from a man aged 55 to 70 with acute or convalescent COVID-19. CDR3s include the opening cysteine and the closing phenylalanine or tryptophan. D genes are given only for firm matches. Size tells how often a clone was seen (once, few, many) or the class of an expanded clone, and some rows leave it out.

clone_size: -
cdr3_length: 15
v_call: TRBV3-1/TRBV3-2
d_call: TRBD1
j_call: TRBJ1-2
cdr3_aa: CASSQSGTGNYGYTF
cdr3_nt: TGTGCCAGCAGCCAATCTGGGACAGGGAACTATGGCTACACCTTC

clone_size: -
cdr3_length: 16
v_call: TRBV5-1
d_call: TRBD2
j_call: TRBJ2-5
cdr3_aa: CASAYLGLAGAETQYF
cdr3_nt: TGCGCCAGCGCCTATCTGGGGCTAGCGGGAGCGGAGACCCAGTACTTC

clone_size: -
cdr3_length: 13
v_call: TRBV5-5
d_call: TRBD1
j_call: TRBJ1-2
cdr3_aa: CASTRDREYGYTF
cdr3_nt: TGTGCCAGCACCCGGGACAGGGAGTATGGCTACACCTTC

clone_size: -
cdr3_length: 13
v_call: TRBV10-1
d_call: -
j_call: TRBJ1-2
cdr3_aa: CASSESINYGYTF
cdr3_nt: TGCGCCAGCAGTGAGTCCATTAACTATGGCTACACCTTC

clone_size: -
cdr3_length: 13
v_call: TRBV30
d_call: -
j_call: TRBJ2-5
cdr3_aa: CAWSRQQRETQYF
cdr3_nt: TGTGCCTGGAGTAGGCAGCAGCGGGAGACCCAGTACTTC

clone_size: -
cdr3_length: 13
v_call: TRBV5-4
d_call: TRBD2
j_call: TRBJ2-5
cdr3_aa: CASSIAGEETQYF
cdr3_nt: TGTGCCAGCAGCATAGCGGGAGAGGAGACCCAGTACTTC

clone_size: once
cdr3_length: 16
v_call: TRBV11-3
d_call: TRBD1
j_call: TRBJ2-2
cdr3_aa: CASSLKPQGLTGELFF
cdr3_nt: TGTGCCAGCAGCTTAAAGCCACAGGGGCTCACCGGGGAGCTGTTTTTT

clone_size: once
cdr3_length: 13
v_call: TRBV18
d_call: -
j_call: TRBJ2-1
cdr3_aa: CASSLGQYNEQFF
cdr3_nt: TGTGCCAGCTCACTTGGACAGTACAATGAGCAGTTCTTC

clone_size: -
cdr3_length: 15
v_call: TRBV9
d_call: TRBD2
j_call: TRBJ2-5
cdr3_aa: CASSVLAGYQETQYF
cdr3_nt: TGTGCCAGCAGCGTACTAGCGGGGTACCAAGAGACCCAGTACTTC

clone_size: -
cdr3_length: 13
v_call: TRBV30
d_call: TRBD1
j_call: TRBJ1-1
cdr3_aa: CAWSQGAPTEAFF
cdr3_nt: TGTGCCTGGAGTCAGGGGGCGCCCACTGAAGCTTTCTTT

clone_size: -
cdr3_length: 14
v_call: TRBV29-1
d_call: TRBD2
j_call: TRBJ2-3
cdr3_aa: CSVPTAGGIDTQYF
cdr3_nt: TGCAGCGTACCCACAGCGGGAGGCATCGATACGCAGTATTTT

clone_size: once
cdr3_length: 15
v_call: TRBV7-9
d_call: TRBD1
j_call: TRBJ1-5
cdr3_aa: CASSTTGALDQPQHF
cdr3_nt: TGTGCCAGCAGCACAACAGGGGCATTGGATCAGCCCCAGCATTTT

clone_size: -
cdr3_length: 15
v_call: TRBV7-9
d_call: TRBD1
j_call: TRBJ1-1
cdr3_aa: CASSFGQGAPPGAFF
cdr3_nt: TGTGCCAGCAGCTTTGGACAGGGGGCTCCCCCGGGAGCTTTCTTT

clone_size: -
cdr3_length: 13
v_call: TRBV2
d_call: -
j_call: TRBJ2-5
cdr3_aa: CASSEHSRETQYF
cdr3_nt: TGTGCCAGCAGTGAACACAGCAGGGAGACCCAGTACTTC

clone_size: -
cdr3_length: 14
v_call: TRBV5-1
d_call: -
j_call: TRBJ2-1
cdr3_aa: CASSLERPYNEQFF
cdr3_nt: TGCGCCAGCAGCTTGGAGAGGCCCTACAATGAGCAGTTCTTC

clone_size: -
cdr3_length: 14
v_call: TRBV5-4
d_call: TRBD1
j_call: TRBJ2-7
cdr3_aa: CASSSGQGRYEQYF
cdr3_nt: TGTGCCAGCAGCTCGGGACAGGGGCGTTACGAGCAGTACTTC

clone_size: once
cdr3_length: 14
v_call: TRBV18
d_call: -
j_call: TRBJ2-7
cdr3_aa: CASSGQFAPNEQYF
cdr3_nt: TGTGCCAGCTCCGGACAGTTCGCGCCTAACGAGCAGTACTTC

clone_size: -
cdr3_length: 15
v_call: TRBV5-1
d_call: TRBD1
j_call: TRBJ1-4
cdr3_aa: CASSLAGTGFEKLFF
cdr3_nt: TGCGCCAGCAGCTTGGCCGGGACAGGGTTTGAAAAACTGTTTTTT

clone_size: once
cdr3_length: 14
v_call: TRBV3-1/TRBV3-2
d_call: TRBD1
j_call: TRBJ1-6
cdr3_aa: CASSRGQGITPLHF
cdr3_nt: TGTGCCAGCAGCCGGGGACAGGGAATCACACCCCTCCACTTT

clone_size: -
cdr3_length: 12
v_call: TRBV2
d_call: -
j_call: TRBJ1-2
cdr3_aa: CASRWRGGGYTF
cdr3_nt: TGTGCCAGCAGATGGAGGGGAGGCGGCTACACCTTC

clone_size: -
cdr3_length: 16
v_call: TRBV5-1
d_call: TRBD1
j_call: TRBJ2-3
cdr3_aa: CASSSEPGQITDTQYF
cdr3_nt: TGCGCCAGCAGCTCGGAGCCGGGACAGATCACAGATACGCAGTATTTT

clone_size: -
cdr3_length: 11
v_call: TRBV5-1
d_call: -
j_call: TRBJ1-1
cdr3_aa: CASGETTEAFF
cdr3_nt: TGCGCCAGCGGGGAGACCACTGAAGCTTTCTTT

clone_size: -
cdr3_length: 15
v_call: TRBV3-1/TRBV3-2
d_call: -
j_call: TRBJ2-3
cdr3_aa: CASSQSLTNTDTQYF
cdr3_nt: TGTGCCAGCAGCCAAAGTTTGACTAACACAGATACGCAGTATTTT

clone_size: few
cdr3_length: 14
v_call: TRBV19
d_call: TRBD1
j_call: TRBJ1-3
cdr3_aa: CASRQGASGNTIYF
cdr3_nt: TGTGCCAGCCGACAGGGCGCATCTGGAAACACCATATATTTT

clone_size: -
cdr3_length: 15
v_call: TRBV5-1
d_call: -
j_call: TRBJ2-7
cdr3_aa: CASSLGGSGALEQYF
cdr3_nt: TGCGCCAGCAGCTTGGGTGGTAGCGGAGCCCTAGAGCAGTACTTC

clone_size: -
cdr3_length: 15
v_call: TRBV30
d_call: TRBD1
j_call: TRBJ1-4
cdr3_aa: CAWRVLRQGREKLFF
cdr3_nt: TGTGCCTGGAGGGTCCTAAGACAGGGTCGTGAAAAACTGTTTTTT

clone_size: -
cdr3_length: 16
v_call: TRBV7-8
d_call: -
j_call: TRBJ2-7
cdr3_aa: CASSPGLLTRSYEQYF
cdr3_nt: TGTGCCAGCAGCCCCGGACTACTCACCCGCTCCTACGAGCAGTACTTC

clone_size: -
cdr3_length: 13
v_call: TRBV6-5
d_call: -
j_call: TRBJ1-2
cdr3_aa: CASRGGPQGGYTF
cdr3_nt: TGTGCCAGCAGGGGGGGGCCTCAAGGCGGCTACACCTTC

clone_size: -
cdr3_length: 15
v_call: TRBV7-9
d_call: -
j_call: TRBJ1-6
cdr3_aa: CASSLGGRGSSPLHF
cdr3_nt: TGTGCCAGCAGCTTAGGGGGCAGGGGAAGTTCACCCCTCCACTTT

clone_size: -
cdr3_length: 13
v_call: TRBV11-3
d_call: -
j_call: TRBJ1-6
cdr3_aa: CASSLDMNSPLHF
cdr3_nt: TGTGCCAGCAGCTTAGATATGAATTCACCCCTCCACTTT

clone_size: -
cdr3_length: 19
v_call: TRBV6-1
d_call: TRBD2
j_call: TRBJ2-5
cdr3_aa: CASSDVLGSGRVGSETQYF
cdr3_nt: TGTGCCAGCAGTGATGTTCTGGGTAGCGGGAGGGTGGGGTCAGAGACCCAGTACTTC

clone_size: -
cdr3_length: 16
v_call: TRBV29-1
d_call: TRBD2
j_call: TRBJ2-2
cdr3_aa: CSVEMASGSGAGELFF
cdr3_nt: TGCAGCGTTGAAATGGCTAGCGGGAGTGGGGCCGGGGAGCTGTTTTTT

clone_size: -
cdr3_length: 12
v_call: TRBV29-1
d_call: -
j_call: TRBJ2-1
cdr3_aa: CSVIPRLREQFF
cdr3_nt: TGCAGCGTTATTCCCCGGCTGAGGGAGCAGTTCTTC

clone_size: -
cdr3_length: 14
v_call: TRBV7-9
d_call: -
j_call: TRBJ1-2
cdr3_aa: CASSLVAENYGYTF
cdr3_nt: TGTGCCAGCAGCTTAGTGGCGGAAAACTATGGCTACACCTTC

clone_size: -
cdr3_length: 13
v_call: TRBV29-1
d_call: TRBD1
j_call: TRBJ1-2
cdr3_aa: CSGRGTDNYGYTF
cdr3_nt: TGCAGCGGGAGGGGGACAGATAACTATGGCTACACCTTC

clone_size: -
cdr3_length: 13
v_call: TRBV19
d_call: -
j_call: TRBJ1-2
cdr3_aa: CASSRGHYYGYTF
cdr3_nt: TGTGCCAGTAGCCGGGGACACTACTATGGCTACACCTTC

clone_size: -
cdr3_length: 16
v_call: TRBV5-1
d_call: TRBD2
j_call: TRBJ2-1
cdr3_aa: CASSATSGSSYNEQFF
cdr3_nt: TGCGCCAGCAGCGCAACTAGCGGGAGCTCCTACAATGAGCAGTTCTTC

clone_size: -
cdr3_length: 14
v_call: TRBV2
d_call: TRBD2
j_call: TRBJ2-7
cdr3_aa: CASSGSLAGNEQYF
cdr3_nt: TGTGCCAGCAGTGGAAGCCTAGCGGGAAACGAGCAGTACTTC

clone_size: -
cdr3_length: 13
v_call: TRBV19
d_call: -
j_call: TRBJ1-4
cdr3_aa: CASRAYGNEKLFF
cdr3_nt: TGTGCCAGTAGGGCATACGGGAATGAAAAACTGTTTTTT

clone_size: -
cdr3_length: 16
v_call: TRBV5-1
d_call: TRBD2
j_call: TRBJ2-3
cdr3_aa: CASSLTSASSTDTQYF
cdr3_nt: TGCGCCAGCAGCCTCACTAGCGCCTCTAGCACAGATACGCAGTATTTT